The clone carrying this T cell receptor beta chain was seen only once. Antigen specificity is unknown. The data were obtained in a study of cytomegalovirus exposure and HLA in healthy donors. Study-wide results and caveats: Among immune exposure information, only CMV serostatus was available. In a later analysis, TCR beta V- and J-gene trimming showed a link to a missense DCLRE1C variant. A later analysis linked some 17,000 TCR beta sequences to HLA alleles at 0.05 false discovery rate.

60 Vbeta and 13 Jbeta primers were used in PCR. This table comes from immunoSEQ multiplex PCR, and its TCRdb copy is limited to in-frame clones, with some not included. The table has about 230,000 clones, 78% seen once. The sequence was collected from a boy between 10 and 17 years old in good health and CMV-seronegative. Sequenced sample: PBMCs.

DNA for the CDR3: TGCGCCAGCAGTGATAGTCTTGGAGATTACAATGAGCAGTTCTTC. Translating it yields CASSDSLGDYNEQFF. The genes are TRBV10-1 and TRBJ2-1, with no clear D. V lost 3 bases to trimming and J lost 4 bases, with 13 bases between them. Germline V gives CDR1 WNHNN, CDR2 SYGVQD (reference sequence). The CDR3 totals 15 residues.